This TCR beta chain was obtained from a study of T cells after yellow fever vaccination. Study observations and caveats: Abundant clonotypes from the bulk population could have been carried over as contaminants into FACS-sorted repertoires. Post-booster repertoires again held most primary-vaccination clones (roughly 95% CD4, roughly 88% CD8). Weaker, the secondary response had a peak occurring faster, on day 5 versus 15.

Notes on this clonotype: No antigen is known for it.

This CDR3 contains 14 residues. V was pared by 3 bases and J by 9 bases, with 6 bases of the junction left unmatched. Germline loops: CDR1 SGHRS, CDR2 YFSETQ. Synthesis of TCR cDNA relied on 5'RACE template switching, which attached a universal primer site and UMIs. TCRdb reprocessed the 5' RACE reads via MiXCR and lists one record per CDR3 protein. The sample contains under 400,000 distinct CDR3 sequences, 11% of which appear only once. The V call is TRBV5-1, the J call TRBJ2-1; TRBD1 matches at 10 bases. This sequence originates from a man younger than 35 who received the YFV17D yellow fever vaccine. This sample comprised PBMCs, obtained on the day of the first yellow fever vaccination. For the CDR3, the DNA is TGCGCCAGCAGCTCCGGGACAGGGGCTACTGAGCAGTTCTTC. It codes for CASSSGTGATEQFF.